This entry lists 20 T cell receptor beta chains sequenced from one sample in a study of T cells in Graves' hyperthyroidism and ophthalmopathy (dated by TCRdb to the late 2010s). Library preparation was by multiplex PCR. Sequencing relied on an Illumina HiSeq 2000. The TCR beta CDR3 regions were amplified from RNA transcripts. A first-round RT-PCR of the TCR CDR3 used the HTBI primer set with the Qiagen OneStep RT-PCR kit. TCRdb reworked the public reads: Q25 trimming with fastp, MiXCR clone assembly, productive beta chains retained. Under each unique CDR3 protein, matching rows form one entry showing the most common genes and DNA. The sample table holds about 360,000 distinct CDR3 sequences, of which about 18% were seen once. The top ten clones comprise roughly 3.5% of the sample. Sequencing input: blood. The origin of the receptors is a woman aged 18-29 years with Graves' hyperthyroidism.

This clonotype was counted ten times or more. The chain carries TRBV15 and TRBJ2-5; 7 nucleotides agree with TRBD2. V was clipped by 4 bases and J by 3 bases; unmatched bases: 5. The CDR3 spans 14 residues. The germline CDR1 and CDR2 sequences are LNHNV and YYDKDF (reference sequence). The CDR3 sequence: CATSIFRGEETQYF. CDR3 DNA: TGTGCCACCAGCATCTTTCGGGGGGAAGAGACCCAGTACTTC. Using reference TRBV15 and TRBJ2-5 for the parts outside the CDR3, the full variable domain is DAMVIQNPRYQVTQFGKPVTLSCSQTLNHNVMYWYQQKSSQAPKLLFHYYDKDFNNEADTPDNFQSRRPNTSFCFLDIRSPGLGDTAMYLCATSIFRGEETQYFGPGTRLLVL.

This chain joins TRBV6-1 and TRBJ1-2; unclear D gene. V was cut by 3 bases and J by 2 bases, with 10 bases left in between. The CDR3 has 14 residues. Germline CDR1 and CDR2: MNHNS and SASEGT. CDR3 sequence reads: CASSDIRQNYGYTF. DNA of the CDR3: TGTGCCAGCAGTGACATCCGGCAGAACTATGGCTACACCTTC.

This clonotype was counted at least ten times. The rearrangement links TRBV5-1 to TRBJ1-5; 10 bases are a match to TRBD1. The trim removed 2 bases at V and 0 bases at J, leaving 2 bases unmatched. The germline CDR1 and CDR2 sequences are SGHRS and YFSETQ. The CDR3 consists of 16 residues. CDR3 nucleotides: TGCGCCAGCAGCTTCGGGACAGGGGATAGCAATCAGCCCCAGCATTTT. Translated: CASSFGTGDSNQPQHF.

This clonotype was found many times. The chain combines TRBV11-2 with TRBJ2-5, with TRBD2 as a possible D gene (5 bases). The ends were cut back, 3 bases at V and 7 bases at J, with 12 bases in the middle. This CDR3 region has 13 residues. The germline gives CDR1 SGHAT, CDR2 FQNNGV. The CDR3 here is CASSFSPEGTQYF. As DNA, the CDR3 is TGTGCCAGCAGCTTTTCCCCCGAGGGGACCCAGTACTTC.

Note on this clonotype: Just one base apart from a much larger clone, this may be a read error. V and J are TRBV27 and TRBJ2-6; D may be TRBD1 (5 bases). CDR3 length: 14 amino acids. The germline V gene has CDR1 MNHEY and CDR2 SMNVEV (reference sequence). The V end was cut by 2 bases, the J end by 3 bases, with 5 bases between. CDR3 sequence: CASSLRGGANVLTF. CDR3 nucleotide sequence: TGTGCCAGCAGTTTAAGGGGTGGGGCCAACGTCCTGACTTTC.

The chain joins TRBV27 to TRBJ1-6, with D possibly matching TRBD1 (5 bases). CDR1 MNHEY and CDR2 SMNVEV come from the germline V gene (reference sequence). The germline V and J ends were trimmed by 7 bases and 7 bases, with 20 bases remaining between them. This CDR3 contains 16 residues. The CDR3 loop reads CASTPPERDLNSPLHF. DNA of the CDR3: TGTGCCAGCACCCCACCGGAGCGGGACTTGAATTCACCCCTCCACTTT.

At least ten counts were recorded for this clonotype. The chain has TRBV11-1 and TRBJ2-7; 7 bases agree with TRBD1. V was clipped by 5 bases and J by 5 bases; unmatched bases: 3. The CDR3 consists of 12 residues. Germline CDR1 SGHAT, CDR2 FQDESV (reference sequence). CDR3 bases: TGTGCCAGCAGCGCCGGACAGGACGAGCAGTACTTC. This encodes CASSAGQDEQYF. Full variable domain (missing parts from reference TRBV11-1 and TRBJ2-7): EAEVAQSPRYKITEKSQAVAFWCDPISGHATLYWYRQILGQGPELLVQFQDESVVDDSQLPKDRFSAERLKGVDSTLKIQPAELGDSAMYLCASSAGQDEQYFGPGTRLTVT.

This clonotype appeared many times. This chain joins TRBV4-1 and TRBJ1-2, with a tentative D call TRBD1 (6 bases). Germline V gene sequence: CDR1 MGHRA, CDR2 YSYEKL. The germline V and J ends were trimmed by 1 base and 5 bases, with 14 bases remaining between them. There are 15 residues in the CDR3. The chain's CDR3 is CASSQAVGQGYGYTF. For the CDR3, the DNA is TGCGCCAGCAGCCAAGCGGTCGGTCAGGGGTATGGCTACACCTTC.

This clonotype came up many times. The chain is built from TRBV28 and TRBJ1-2, with D possibly being TRBD1 (6 bases). The CDR3 is 13 residues long. Trimming removed 7 bases from V and 4 bases from J, with 13 bases in between. Germline CDR1 is MDHEN and CDR2 is SYDVKM. The CDR3 protein is CASTPGGLYGYTF. CDR3 bases: TGTGCCAGCACCCCCGGGGGGCTCTATGGCTACACCTTC.

The V call is TRBV6-5, the J call TRBJ2-4, with D tentatively TRBD2 (7 bases). This CDR3 spans 16 amino acids. Trimming left V 1 base short and J 3 bases short, with 13 bases between. Per the germline V gene, CDR1 is MNHEY and CDR2 is SVGAGI. The CDR3 spells CASSYLGAGVKNIQYF. The DNA of the CDR3 is TGTGCCAGCAGTTACTTGGGGGCGGGAGTCAAAAACATTCAGTACTTC.

There are a few counts of this clonotype. The chain is built from TRBV20-1 and TRBJ2-4; D possibly matches TRBD1 or TRBD2 (5 bases each). This CDR3 is 15 amino acids long. Trimming took 0 bases from V and 1 from J, leaving 10 bases between them. Germline assignment: CDR1 DFQATT and CDR2 SNEGSKA (reference sequence). CDR3 sequence (DNA): TGCAGTGCTAGAGATGGGGGTGTCGCCAAAAACATTCAGTACTTC. Its translation is CSARDGGVAKNIQYF.

This clonotype was found many times. The chain combines TRBV6-5 with TRBJ2-7; weak D call: TRBD2 (5 bases). V was shortened by 5 bases and J by 3 bases, with 8 bases between the two germline ends. CDR1 is MNHEY and CDR2 is SVGAGI in the germline V gene. This CDR3 is built from 12 residues. As DNA, the CDR3 is TGTGCCAGCAGTCGGGAAAACTACGAGCAGTACTTC. Its protein product is CASSRENYEQYF.

This chain links TRBV28 with TRBJ1-5; D is possibly TRBD1 (6 bases). Looked up from germline, CDR1 is MDHEN and CDR2 is SYDVKM. Trimming removed 7 bases at V and 2 bases at J, with 18 bases between. This CDR3 region has 16 residues. CDR3 nucleotide sequence: TGTGCCAGCAATCTGGGTCCCCCAGGGGGCAATCAGCCCCAGCATTTT. This translates into CASNLGPPGGNQPQHF.

This clonotype has at least ten counts. The chain links TRBV20-1 to TRBJ1-1; perhaps TRBD1 as D (5 bases). CDR1 DFQATT and CDR2 SNEGSKA come from the germline V gene (reference sequence). The germline V and J ends were trimmed by 5 bases and 1 base, with 8 bases remaining between them. The CDR3 runs to 12 residues. CDR3 DNA: TGCAGTGCTCTCCAGGGGAACACTGAAGCTTTCTTT. This sequence encodes CSALQGNTEAFF.

The chain links TRBV12-3 or TRBV12-4 to TRBJ1-5; D not resolved. V was cut by 3 bases and J by 6 bases, with 9 bases left in between. CDR3 size: 13 residues. CDR3 sequence: CASSLSAGQPQHF. In DNA form, the CDR3 reads TGTGCCAGCAGTTTGTCAGCCGGTCAGCCCCAGCATTTT.

Points on this clonotype: Given a much more abundant clone one base away, this may be a read error. The V call is TRBV20-1, the J call TRBJ2-5, with 14 nucleotides matching TRBD2. Germline assignment: CDR1 DFQATT and CDR2 SNEGSKA (reference sequence). The CDR3 loop spans 14 amino acids. V gave up 6 bases and J gave up 2 bases; unmatched junction bases: 2. CDR3 in DNA: TGCAGTGCCAGGACTAGCGGGGGGCAAGAGACCCAGTACTTC. It specifies CSARTSGGQETQYF.

At least ten counts were recorded for this clonotype. V gene TRBV20-1 combines with J gene TRBJ1-1, with a tentative D call TRBD1 (6 bases). The CDR3 runs to 13 residues. Trimming left V 5 bases short and J 1 base short, with 11 bases between. Germline assignment: CDR1 DFQATT and CDR2 SNEGSKA (reference sequence). CDR3 sequence: CSAGRGPNTEAFF. In DNA, the CDR3 is TGCAGTGCTGGCAGGGGACCGAACACTGAAGCTTTCTTT.

This clonotype has more than one count but fewer than ten. The V and J genes are TRBV27 and TRBJ2-5, with a tentative D call TRBD2 (6 bases). V lost 3 bases and J lost 7, with 9 bases in between. This CDR3 is 12 amino acids long. Germline assignment: CDR1 MNHEY and CDR2 SMNVEV (reference sequence). The chain's CDR3 is CASSFPGRTQYF. CDR3 nucleotides: TGTGCCAGCAGTTTCCCCGGGAGGACCCAGTACTTC.

This clonotype was observed a handful of times. A much larger clone differs by one base, so this may be a read error. V gene TRBV25-1 combines with J gene TRBJ1-1, with D tentatively TRBD1 (5 bases). Germline assignment: CDR1 MGHDK and CDR2 SYGVNS. CDR3 length: 11 amino acids. CDR3 nucleotides: TGTGCCAGTCGCGGGAGGGGTGAAGCTTGCTTT. This translates into CASRGRGEACF.

This clonotype was counted ten times or more. The V call is TRBV2, the J call TRBJ2-7, with a weak D call TRBD2 (5 bases). The CDR3 sequence is 13 residues long. From germline, CDR1 is SNHLY and CDR2 FYNNEI. Trimming pared 7 bases from V and 2 bases from J, leaving 12 bases between. The CDR3 reads CASKNLGTYEQYF. In DNA, the CDR3 is TGTGCCAGCAAGAATCTCGGGACCTACGAGCAGTACTTC.